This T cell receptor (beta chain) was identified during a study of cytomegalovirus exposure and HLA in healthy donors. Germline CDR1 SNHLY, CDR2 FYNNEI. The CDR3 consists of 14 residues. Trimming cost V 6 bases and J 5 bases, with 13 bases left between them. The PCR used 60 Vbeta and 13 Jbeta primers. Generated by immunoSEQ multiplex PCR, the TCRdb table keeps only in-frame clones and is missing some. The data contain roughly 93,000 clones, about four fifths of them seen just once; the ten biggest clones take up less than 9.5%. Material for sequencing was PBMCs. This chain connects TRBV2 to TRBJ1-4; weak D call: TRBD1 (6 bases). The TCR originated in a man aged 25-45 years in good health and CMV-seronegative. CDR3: CASRRGGGNEKLFF. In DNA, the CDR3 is TGTGCCAGCAGGAGGGGAGGGGGAAATGAAAAACTGTTTTTT.